These 15 T cell receptor beta chains originate from one sample sequenced in a study of T cell changes during pregnancy in multiple sclerosis. Clones were read by immunoSEQ multiplex PCR, and TCRdb kept only the in-frame ones, dropping some. This table has approximately 94,000 clones, roughly 90% appearing once. Here the sequenced sample was peripheral blood, taken after pregnancy. The source of these receptors is a female donor with multiple sclerosis, enrolled in a pregnancy study.

This rearrangement joins TRBV9 to TRBJ2-1, with 7 bases aligning to TRBD2. J was trimmed by 6 bases and V by 1 base; bases with no gene match: 4. Germline-derived CDR1 and CDR2 are SGDLS and YYNGEE. The CDR3 covers 14 residues. The CDR3 DNA reads TGTGCCAGCAGCGTATCGACTAGCCCCAATGAGCAGTTCTTC. This sequence encodes CASSVSTSPNEQFF. The full variable domain, with the rest looked up from reference TRBV9 and TRBJ2-1, is DSGVTQTPKHLITATGQRVTLRCSPRSGDLSVYWYQQSLDQGLQFLIQYYNGEERAKGNILERFSAQQFPDLHSELNLSSLELGDSALYFCASSVSTSPNEQFFGPGTRLTVL.

The gene calls are TRBV19 and TRBJ1-1; 7 positions agree with TRBD1. Germline assignment: CDR1 LNHDA and CDR2 SQIVND (reference sequence). The CDR3 runs 15 residues. Trimming took 5 bases from V and 1 from J; bases not matched to a gene: 7. The CDR3 bases are TGTGCCAGTAGTCCCTCCGGGACAGCGAACACTGAAGCTTTCTTT. It is translated as CASSPSGTANTEAFF.

In its sample, this clone was seen a few times. CDR3 residues: CASTTATGGRGNQPQHF. The CDR3 DNA is TGTGCCAGCACCACAGCGACAGGGGGCCGCGGCAATCAGCCCCAGCATTTT. The chain has TRBV28 and TRBJ1-5, with 10 positions matching TRBD1. The ends lost 7 bases at V and 2 bases at J; junction bases unmatched: 11. The CDR3 extends over 17 amino acids. CDR1 and CDR2 from the germline V gene are MDHEN and SYDVKM. The full variable domain, with the rest looked up from reference TRBV28 and TRBJ1-5, is DVKVTQSSRYLVKRTGEKVFLECVQDMDHENMFWYRQDPGLGLRLIYFSYDVKMKEKGDIPEGYSVSREKKERFSLILESASTNQTSMYLCASTTATGGRGNQPQHFGDGTRLSIL.

V gene TRBV6-5 combines with J gene TRBJ2-3; possible D gene TRBD2, 6 bases. The V gene's germline CDR1 is MNHEY and CDR2 SVGAGI. The CDR3 extends over 15 amino acids. V was trimmed by 5 bases and J by 6 bases, leaving 18 bases between them. CDR3 coding DNA: TGTGCCAGCAGTCCATTAGGCGGGGTCGGGGATACGCAGTATTTT. Residues: CASSPLGGVGDTQYF.

The rearrangement links TRBV6-5 to TRBJ1-6; possible D gene TRBD1, 5 bases. Germline V lookup: CDR1 MNHEY, CDR2 SVGAGI. V lost 2 bases and J lost 9, with 11 bases in between. This CDR3 contains 14 residues. The CDR3 loop reads CASSYQGLASPLHF. The CDR3 DNA is TGTGCCAGCAGTTACCAGGGATTAGCTTCACCCCTCCACTTT.

The CDR3 spells CASSNRNANTGELFF. CDR3 sequence (DNA): TGTGCCAGCAGTAACAGGAACGCGAACACCGGGGAGCTGTTTTTT. The V and J genes are TRBV2 and TRBJ2-2; tentatively, D is TRBD1 (5 bases). CDR3 length: 15 residues. Trimming took off 5 bases at V and 0 bases at J, with 10 bases between the two ends. Germline CDR1 is SNHLY and CDR2 is FYNNEI.

V is TRBV7-6 and J is TRBJ2-1; 10 bases agree with TRBD2. With V trimmed by 5 bases and J by 12 bases, 7 bases remained unmatched. The germline V gene encodes CDR1 SGHVS and CDR2 FNYEAQ. The length of the CDR3 is 13 residues. The CDR3, as DNA: TGTGCCAGCAGCGCTCTGGTAGCGGGAGGGCAGTTCTTC. This encodes CASSALVAGGQFF. The entire variable domain, with the rest obtained from reference TRBV7-6 and TRBJ2-1, is as follows: GAGVSQSPRYKVTKRGQDVALRCDPISGHVSLYWYRQALGQGPEFLTYFNYEAQQDKSGLPNDRFSAERPEGSISTLTIQRTEQRDSAMYRCASSALVAGGQFFGPGTRLTVL.

The genes are TRBV14 and TRBJ1-2; D ambiguous. CDR3 size: 12 residues. V was clipped by 0 bases and J by 7 bases, with 6 bases between them. The germline CDR1 and CDR2 sequences are SGHDN and FVKESK. This CDR3 reads CASSQDPGGYTF. CDR3 DNA sequence: TGTGCCAGCAGCCAAGATCCCGGTGGCTACACCTTC.

The chain carries TRBV19 and TRBJ2-2; 7 bases match TRBD2. Germline values: CDR1 LNHDA, CDR2 SQIVND (reference sequence). The V gene end was trimmed by 1 base and the J gene end by 2 bases; junction bases not matched to a gene: 1. The CDR3 totals 15 residues. Here the CDR3 DNA reads TGTGCCAGTAGTATAGCGGGAGGAAACACCGGGGAGCTGTTTTTT. Translated, it gives CASSIAGGNTGELFF.

The chain uses TRBV27 and TRBJ2-1, with 13 positions matching TRBD2. With 6 bases clipped from V and 7 bases from J, the junction kept 9 bases outside the gene matches. The CDR3 is made up of 16 amino acids. Germline V lookup: CDR1 MNHEY, CDR2 SMNVEV (reference sequence). The CDR3 coding sequence is TGTGCCAGCAGCCGACCGGGACTAGCGGGAAAAAATGAGCAGTTCTTC. Amino acids: CASSRPGLAGKNEQFF.

The chain is built from TRBV23-1 and TRBJ2-7; 8 bases agree with TRBD2. TRBV23-1 is an ORF, with its function uncertain. The CDR3 runs to 15 residues. The J segment lost 5 bases and the V segment lost 0 bases, leaving 6 bases of the junction unmatched. DNA for the CDR3: TGCGCCAGCAGTCAATCTGAGCGGGAGTTCGACGAGCAGTACTTC. It translates to CASSQSEREFDEQYF.

V and J are TRBV12-5 and TRBJ2-3, with TRBD1 matching 7 bases. J was trimmed by 4 bases and V by 2 bases; bases with no gene match: 12. Germline values: CDR1 LGHNT, CDR2 FRNRAP. The CDR3 totals 17 residues. In nucleotides, the CDR3 is TGTGCTAGTGGTTTGTACCCCCCGAGACAGGGATCAGATACGCAGTATTTT. It yields the protein CASGLYPPRQGSDTQYF.

V usage is TRBV6-1 and J usage is TRBJ1-5, with 9 bases lining up with TRBD1. In germline, CDR1 is MNHNS, CDR2 SASEGT. The V and J ends lost 6 bases and 8 bases, in that order; junction bases with no gene match: 11. CDR3 length: 15 amino acids. CDR3: CASSGRDRVLEPQHF. The CDR3 nucleotides are TGTGCCAGCAGCGGGAGGGACAGGGTCCTGGAGCCCCAGCATTTT.

CDR3 coding DNA: TGCGCCAGCAGCCCCGGGACAGGGGATTGGGAAAAACTGTTTTTT. Protein sequence: CASSPGTGDWEKLFF. The gene calls are TRBV5-1 and TRBJ1-4; 10 bases align to TRBD1. Germline trimming cut 4 bases from V and 8 bases from J; bases unmatched to any gene: 8. The germline gives CDR1 SGHRS, CDR2 YFSETQ. The CDR3 is 15 amino acids.

A few counts support this clone. V usage is TRBV6-1 and J usage is TRBJ2-4; weak D call: TRBD2 (5 bases). The CDR3 loop spans 15 amino acids. CDR1 is MNHNS and CDR2 is SASEGT in the germline V gene. V was shortened by 5 bases and J by 3 bases, with 14 bases between the two germline ends. The CDR3 nucleotides read TGTGCCAGCAGTTCCCCGGGGTTGGGCAAAAACATTCAGTACTTC. Its protein is CASSSPGLGKNIQYF.